The present entry profiles one T cell receptor (beta chain) with its context. The CDR3 runs to 13 residues. Germline CDR1 is MDHEN and CDR2 is SYDVKM. V dropped 2 bases and J dropped 3 bases, with 7 bases sitting between them. The sample is drawn from a study of cytomegalovirus exposure and HLA in healthy donors. On the study more broadly: In a later analysis, the approximately 110 validation repertoires were reported to have used the same platform as the approximately 620 first-cohort repertoires.

Sequencing was performed with immunoSEQ multiplex PCR; in TCRdb, only in-frame clones are kept and a portion is missing. The sample lists about 65,000 clones; 92% were seen once. The donors formed part of the approximately 130-subject validation cohort, distinct from the approximately 630-subject first cohort. This chain joins TRBV28 and TRBJ1-2, with a tentative D call TRBD1 (5 bases). This receptor was obtained from a woman between 18 and 29 years old in good health and CMV-seronegative. Sequenced: PBMCs. Here the CDR3 DNA reads TGTGCCAGCAGTTTACAGGGCTACTATGGCTACACCTTC. Translating it yields CASSLQGYYGYTF.